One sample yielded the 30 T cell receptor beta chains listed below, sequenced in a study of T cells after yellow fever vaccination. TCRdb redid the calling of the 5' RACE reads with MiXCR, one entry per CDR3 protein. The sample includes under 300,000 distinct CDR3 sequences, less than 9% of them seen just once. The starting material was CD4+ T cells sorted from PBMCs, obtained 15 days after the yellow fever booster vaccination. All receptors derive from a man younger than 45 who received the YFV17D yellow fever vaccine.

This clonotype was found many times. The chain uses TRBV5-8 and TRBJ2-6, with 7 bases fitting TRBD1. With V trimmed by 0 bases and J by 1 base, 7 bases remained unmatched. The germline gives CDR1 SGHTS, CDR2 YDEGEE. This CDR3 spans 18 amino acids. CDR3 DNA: TGTGCCAGCAGCTTGGGACAGGGTGGGGGATCTGGGGCCAACGTCCTGACTTTC. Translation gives CASSLGQGGGSGANVLTF.

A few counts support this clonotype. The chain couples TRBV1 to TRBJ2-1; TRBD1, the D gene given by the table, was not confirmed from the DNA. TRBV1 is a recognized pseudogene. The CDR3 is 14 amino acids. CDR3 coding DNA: TGCACCAGCAGCCAAACCCGGGTAGTTTTCAAGCAGTTCTTC. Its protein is CTSSQTRVVFKQFF.

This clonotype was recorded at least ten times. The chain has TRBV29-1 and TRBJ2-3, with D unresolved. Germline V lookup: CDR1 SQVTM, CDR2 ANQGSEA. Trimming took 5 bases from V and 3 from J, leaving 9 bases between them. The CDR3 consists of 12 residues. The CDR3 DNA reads TGCAGCGTTATAACGGGTACAGATACGCAGTATTTT. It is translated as CSVITGTDTQYF.

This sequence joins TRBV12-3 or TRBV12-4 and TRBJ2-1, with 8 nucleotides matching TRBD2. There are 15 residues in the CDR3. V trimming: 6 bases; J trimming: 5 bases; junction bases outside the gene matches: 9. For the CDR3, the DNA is TGTGCCAGCAGCCTCGGGATAGCGGGAAACAATGAGCAGTTCTTC. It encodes CASSLGIAGNNEQFF.

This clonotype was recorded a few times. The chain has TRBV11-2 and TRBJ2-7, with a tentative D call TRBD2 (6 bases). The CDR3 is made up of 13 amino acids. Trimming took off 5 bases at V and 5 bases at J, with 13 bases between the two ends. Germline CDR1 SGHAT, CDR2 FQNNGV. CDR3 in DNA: TGTGCCAGCAGCCTAATCGGGGAGGACGAGCAGTACTTC. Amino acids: CASSLIGEDEQYF.

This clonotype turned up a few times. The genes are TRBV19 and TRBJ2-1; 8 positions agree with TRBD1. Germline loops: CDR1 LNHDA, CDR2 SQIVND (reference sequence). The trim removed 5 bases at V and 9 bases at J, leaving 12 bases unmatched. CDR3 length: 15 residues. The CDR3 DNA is TGTGCCAGTAGTCTCTCCGGACAGGGTTGGGGTGAGCAGTTCTTC. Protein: CASSLSGQGWGEQFF.

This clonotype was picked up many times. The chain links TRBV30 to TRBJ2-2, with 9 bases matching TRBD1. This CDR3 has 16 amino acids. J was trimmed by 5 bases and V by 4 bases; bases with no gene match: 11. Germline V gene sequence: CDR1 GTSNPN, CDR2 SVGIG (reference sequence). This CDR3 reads CAWNRGLGGETGELFF. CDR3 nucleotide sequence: TGTGCCTGGAACAGGGGGCTAGGAGGGGAGACCGGGGAGCTGTTTTTT. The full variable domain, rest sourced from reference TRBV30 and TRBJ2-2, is SQTIHQWPATLVQPVGSPLSLECTVEGTSNPNLYWYRQAAGRGLQLLFYSVGIGQISSEVPQNLSASRPQDRQFILSSKKLLLSDSGFYLCAWNRGLGGETGELFFGEGSRLTVL.

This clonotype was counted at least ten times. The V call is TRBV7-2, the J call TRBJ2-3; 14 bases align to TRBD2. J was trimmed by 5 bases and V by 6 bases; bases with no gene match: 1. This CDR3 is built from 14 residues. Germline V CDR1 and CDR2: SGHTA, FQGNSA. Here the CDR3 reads CASRGTSGRDTQYF. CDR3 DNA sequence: TGTGCCAGCAGGGGGACTAGCGGGAGAGATACGCAGTATTTT.

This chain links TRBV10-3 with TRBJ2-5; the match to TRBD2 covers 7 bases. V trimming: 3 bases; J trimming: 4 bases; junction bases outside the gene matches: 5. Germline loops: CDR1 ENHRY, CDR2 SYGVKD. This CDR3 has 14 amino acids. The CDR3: CAISDGEGVETQYF. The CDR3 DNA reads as TGTGCCATCAGTGACGGGGAGGGAGTAGAGACCCAGTACTTC.

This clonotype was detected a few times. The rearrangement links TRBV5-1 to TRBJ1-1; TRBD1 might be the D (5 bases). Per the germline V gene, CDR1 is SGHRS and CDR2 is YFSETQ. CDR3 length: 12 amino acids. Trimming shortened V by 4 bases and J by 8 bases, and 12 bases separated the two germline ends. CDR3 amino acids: CASSAGRGEAFF. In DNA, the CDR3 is TGCGCCAGCAGCGCCGGACGGGGGGAAGCTTTCTTT.

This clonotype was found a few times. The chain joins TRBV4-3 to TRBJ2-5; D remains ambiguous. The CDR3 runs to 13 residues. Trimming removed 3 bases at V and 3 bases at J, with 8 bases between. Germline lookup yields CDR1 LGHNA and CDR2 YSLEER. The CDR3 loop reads CASSQGRKETQYF. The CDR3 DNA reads TGCGCCAGCAGCCAGGGCAGGAAAGAGACCCAGTACTTC.

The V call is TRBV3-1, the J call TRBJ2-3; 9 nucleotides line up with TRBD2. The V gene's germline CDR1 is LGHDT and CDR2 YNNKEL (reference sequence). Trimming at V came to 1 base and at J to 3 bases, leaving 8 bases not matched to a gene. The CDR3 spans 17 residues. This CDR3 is CASSQGQGLANTDTQYF. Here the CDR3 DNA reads TGTGCCAGCAGCCAAGGACAAGGACTAGCGAATACAGATACGCAGTATTTT.

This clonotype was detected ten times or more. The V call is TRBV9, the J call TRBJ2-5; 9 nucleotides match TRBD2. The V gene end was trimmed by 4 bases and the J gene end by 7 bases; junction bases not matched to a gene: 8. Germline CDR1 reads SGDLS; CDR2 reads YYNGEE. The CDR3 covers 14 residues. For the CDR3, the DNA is TGTGCCAGCAGCCAGGGACTAGCTTTAGGGACCCAGTACTTC. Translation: CASSQGLALGTQYF.

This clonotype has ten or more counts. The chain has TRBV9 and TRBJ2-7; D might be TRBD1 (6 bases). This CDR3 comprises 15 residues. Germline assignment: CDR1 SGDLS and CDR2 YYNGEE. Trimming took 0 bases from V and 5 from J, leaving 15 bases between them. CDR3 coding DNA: TGTGCCAGCAGCGTAGGGGCAGGGGAATCCAACGAGCAGTACTTC. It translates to CASSVGAGESNEQYF. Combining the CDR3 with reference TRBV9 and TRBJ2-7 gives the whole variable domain DSGVTQTPKHLITATGQRVTLRCSPRSGDLSVYWYQQSLDQGLQFLIQYYNGEERAKGNILERFSAQQFPDLHSELNLSSLELGDSALYFCASSVGAGESNEQYFGPGTRLTVT.

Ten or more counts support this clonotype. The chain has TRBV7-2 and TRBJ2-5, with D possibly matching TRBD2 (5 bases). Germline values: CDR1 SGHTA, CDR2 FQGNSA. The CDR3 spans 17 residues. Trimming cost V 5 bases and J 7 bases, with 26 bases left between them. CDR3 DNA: TGTGCCAGCAGCCCCTTAGATCCGAGATCGACACGGGGGACCCAGTACTTC. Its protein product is CASSPLDPRSTRGTQYF.

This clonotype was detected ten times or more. CDR3: CATSLRDRVADTQYF. The CDR3 nucleotides read TGTGCCACCAGCCTCCGGGACAGGGTGGCGGATACGCAGTATTTT. The V call is TRBV15, the J call TRBJ2-3, with 9 bases identical to TRBD1. CDR1 is LNHNV, CDR2 YYDKDF, per germline (reference sequence). This CDR3 has 15 amino acids. The V and J ends lost 5 bases and 6 bases, in that order; junction bases with no gene match: 9.

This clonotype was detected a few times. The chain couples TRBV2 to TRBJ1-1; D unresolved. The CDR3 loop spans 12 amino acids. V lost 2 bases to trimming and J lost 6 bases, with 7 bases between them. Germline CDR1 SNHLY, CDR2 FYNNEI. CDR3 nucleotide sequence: TGTGCCAGCAGTGAAAGTGGGCCTGAAGCTTTCTTT. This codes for CASSESGPEAFF.

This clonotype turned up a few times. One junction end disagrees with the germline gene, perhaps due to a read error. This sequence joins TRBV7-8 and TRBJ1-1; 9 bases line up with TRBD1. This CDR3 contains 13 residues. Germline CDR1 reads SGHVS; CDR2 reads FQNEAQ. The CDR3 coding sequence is TGTGCCAGCAGCAACGCCGGGACAGGGCCGACGGCCTTT. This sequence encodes CASSNAGTGPTAF.

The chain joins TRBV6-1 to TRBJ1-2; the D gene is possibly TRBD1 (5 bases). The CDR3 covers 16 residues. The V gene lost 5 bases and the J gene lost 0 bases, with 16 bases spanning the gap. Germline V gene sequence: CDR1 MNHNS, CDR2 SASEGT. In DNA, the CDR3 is TGTGCCAGCAGTCAGGGTCCCAGAGCCGCTAACTATGGCTACACCTTC. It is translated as CASSQGPRAANYGYTF.

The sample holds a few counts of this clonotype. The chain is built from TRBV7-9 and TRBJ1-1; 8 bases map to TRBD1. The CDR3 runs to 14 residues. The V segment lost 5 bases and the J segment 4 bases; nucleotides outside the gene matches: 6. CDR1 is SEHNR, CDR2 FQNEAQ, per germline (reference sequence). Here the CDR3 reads CASSPGGGSTEAFF. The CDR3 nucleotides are TGTGCCAGCAGCCCAGGGGGCGGGTCCACTGAAGCTTTCTTT.

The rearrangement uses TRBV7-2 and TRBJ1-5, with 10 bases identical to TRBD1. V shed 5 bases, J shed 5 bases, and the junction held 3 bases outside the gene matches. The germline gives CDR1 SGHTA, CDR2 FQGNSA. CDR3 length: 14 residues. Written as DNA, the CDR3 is TGTGCCAGCAGCGCCGACAGGGGGCATCAGCCCCAGCATTTT. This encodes CASSADRGHQPQHF. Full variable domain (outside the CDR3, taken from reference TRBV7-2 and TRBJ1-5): GAGVSQSPSNKVTEKGKDVELRCDPISGHTALYWYRQSLGQGLEFLIYFQGNSAPDKSGLPSDRFSAERTGGSVSTLTIQRTQQEDSAVYLCASSADRGHQPQHFGDGTRLSIL.

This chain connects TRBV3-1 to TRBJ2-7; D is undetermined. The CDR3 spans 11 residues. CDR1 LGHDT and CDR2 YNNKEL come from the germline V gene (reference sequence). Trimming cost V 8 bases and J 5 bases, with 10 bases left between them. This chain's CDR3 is CASQSSHEQYF. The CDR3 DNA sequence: TGTGCCAGCCAAAGTTCCCACGAGCAGTACTTC.

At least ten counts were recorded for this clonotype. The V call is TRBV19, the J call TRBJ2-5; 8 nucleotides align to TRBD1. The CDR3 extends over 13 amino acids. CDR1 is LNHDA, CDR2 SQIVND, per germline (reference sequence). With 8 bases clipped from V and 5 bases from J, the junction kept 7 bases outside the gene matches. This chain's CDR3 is CASSAGGYETQYF. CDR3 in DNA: TGTGCCAGTTCTGCAGGGGGCTATGAGACCCAGTACTTC.

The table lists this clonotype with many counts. In DNA form, the CDR3 reads TGTGCCAGCAGCTTGGGGGCACTAACAGATACGCAGTATTTT. Amino acid sequence: CASSLGALTDTQYF. The chain joins TRBV5-5 to TRBJ2-3; D call uncertain. Looked up from germline, CDR1 is SGHKS and CDR2 is YYEKEE (reference sequence). The CDR3 runs 14 residues. Trimming shortened V by 0 bases and J by 3 bases, and 8 bases separated the two germline ends.

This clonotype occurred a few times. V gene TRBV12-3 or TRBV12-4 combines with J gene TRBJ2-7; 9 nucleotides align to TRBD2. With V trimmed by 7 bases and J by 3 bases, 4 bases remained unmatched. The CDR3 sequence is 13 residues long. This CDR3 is CASTKTSGYEQYF. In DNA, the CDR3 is TGTGCCAGCACTAAGACTAGCGGCTACGAGCAGTACTTC.

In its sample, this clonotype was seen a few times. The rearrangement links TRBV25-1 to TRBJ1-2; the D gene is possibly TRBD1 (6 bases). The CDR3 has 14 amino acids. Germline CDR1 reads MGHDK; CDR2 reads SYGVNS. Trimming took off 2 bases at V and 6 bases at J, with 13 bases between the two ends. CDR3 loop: CASSETGSGDGYTF. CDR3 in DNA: TGTGCCAGCAGTGAAACAGGGTCCGGGGATGGCTACACCTTC.

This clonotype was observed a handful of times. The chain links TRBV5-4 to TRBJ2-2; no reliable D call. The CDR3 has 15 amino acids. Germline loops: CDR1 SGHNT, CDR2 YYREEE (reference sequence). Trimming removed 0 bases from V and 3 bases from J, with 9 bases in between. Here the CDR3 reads CASSLETHYTGELFF. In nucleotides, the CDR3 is TGTGCCAGCAGCTTGGAGACCCATTACACCGGGGAGCTGTTTTTT.

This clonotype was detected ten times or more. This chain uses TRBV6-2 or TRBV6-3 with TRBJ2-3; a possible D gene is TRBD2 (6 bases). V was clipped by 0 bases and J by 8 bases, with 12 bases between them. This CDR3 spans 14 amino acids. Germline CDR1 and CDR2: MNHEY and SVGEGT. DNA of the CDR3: TGTGCCAGCAGTTACTCGTCTACGGGAGCTACGCAGTATTTT. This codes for CASSYSSTGATQYF.

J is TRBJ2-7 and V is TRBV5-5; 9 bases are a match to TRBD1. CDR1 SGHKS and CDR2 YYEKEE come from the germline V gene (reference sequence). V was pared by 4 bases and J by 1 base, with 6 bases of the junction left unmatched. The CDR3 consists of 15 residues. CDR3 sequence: CASSTKGQGSYEQYF. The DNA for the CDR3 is TGTGCCAGCAGCACAAAGGGACAGGGATCCTACGAGCAGTACTTC.

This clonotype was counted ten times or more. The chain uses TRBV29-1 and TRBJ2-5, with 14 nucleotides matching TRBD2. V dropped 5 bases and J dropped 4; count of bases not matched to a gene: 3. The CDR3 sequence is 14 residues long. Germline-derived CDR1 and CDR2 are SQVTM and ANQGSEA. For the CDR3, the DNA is TGCAGCGTTTGGGGACTAGCGGGAGTAGAGACCCAGTACTTC. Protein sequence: CSVWGLAGVETQYF.